These 16 T cell receptor beta chains were all obtained from the same sample, sequenced in a study of CD8 T cells in Susac syndrome. Reverse transcription of about 0.45 to 1 ug RNA was performed with random hexamers. One entry per CDR3 protein, called by TCRdb with MiXCR from the immunoSEQ multiplex PCR reads. The sample contains around 180,000 distinct CDR3 sequences, approximately 95% of which appear only once. The sequencing input was CD8+ T cells from PBMCs. Every receptor here comes from a human donor with multiple sclerosis.

The V call is TRBV2, the J call TRBJ2-5; possible D gene TRBD2, 6 bases. V shed 3 bases and J shed 5 bases, with 10 bases lying between them. This CDR3 contains 13 residues. CDR1 is SNHLY, CDR2 FYNNEI, per germline. DNA for the CDR3: TGTGCCAGCAGTGAGGAGCGGGCGGAGACCCAGTACTTC. Amino acids: CASSEERAETQYF.

This sequence joins TRBV12-3 or TRBV12-4 and TRBJ1-2; unclear D gene. Trimming removed 3 bases at V and 9 bases at J, with 5 bases between. This CDR3 spans 10 amino acids. CDR3 nucleotides: TGTGCCAGCAGTTTCGGACGCTACACCTTC. Its translation: CASSFGRYTF.

This chain links TRBV4-1 with TRBJ2-3, with 8 nucleotides matching TRBD2. The CDR3 consists of 16 residues. Germline values: CDR1 MGHRA, CDR2 YSYEKL. The junction had 4 bases not matched to a gene; V was cut back by 0 bases and J by 2 bases. The CDR3 here is CASSQEKRGLTDTQYF. CDR3 DNA sequence: TGCGCCAGCAGCCAAGAGAAGCGGGGGCTCACAGATACGCAGTATTTT.

The chain is built from TRBV30 and TRBJ2-7; D is uncertain. Germline V gene data show CDR1 as GTSNPN and CDR2 as SVGIG (reference sequence). This CDR3 has 12 amino acids. Trimming stripped 5 bases from V and 2 bases from J, with 10 bases between. The CDR3 region has the DNA TGTGCCTGGTCCCCCGAAGCCTACGAGCAGTACTTC. Protein sequence: CAWSPEAYEQYF.

As to this clonotype: Sequence at one end of the junction differs from germline and may be a read error. J is TRBJ2-1 and V is TRBV14; TRBD2 matches at 8 bases. Germline lookup yields CDR1 SGHDN and CDR2 FVKESK. The CDR3 is 14 amino acids. CDR3 bases: TGTGCCAGCAGCCAATCGGGAGGGTACAATGAGAAGTTCTTC. Translated: CASSQSGGYNEKFF. The entire variable domain, with the rest obtained from reference TRBV14 and TRBJ2-1, is as follows: EAGVTQFPSHSVIEKGQTVTLRCDPISGHDNLYWYRRVMGKEIKFLLHFVKESKQDESGMPNNRFLAERTGGTYSTLKVQPAELEDSGVYFCASSQSGGYNEKFFGPGTRLTVL.

The table lists this clonotype with a count of one. The V and J genes are TRBV23-1 and TRBJ1-4; unclear D gene. TRBV23-1 is assigned to the ORF class and has an uncertain function. Trimming stripped 0 bases from V and 8 bases from J, with 13 bases between. The CDR3 covers 15 residues. CDR3: CASSQSLRGGEKLFF. The CDR3 nucleotides read TGCGCCAGCAGTCAATCCTTACGGGGAGGGGAAAAACTGTTTTTT.

V usage is TRBV12-3 or TRBV12-4 and J usage is TRBJ1-5; TRBD1 might be the D (5 bases). The CDR3 loop spans 14 amino acids. Trimming removed 4 bases at V and 5 bases at J, with 12 bases between. CDR3 sequence: CASSSWGDYQPQHF. The CDR3 DNA follows: TGTGCCAGCAGTTCTTGGGGGGATTATCAGCCCCAGCATTTT.

The genes are TRBV12-3 or TRBV12-4 and TRBJ1-2, with D perhaps TRBD1 (6 bases). The germline V and J ends were trimmed by 7 bases and 8 bases, with 17 bases remaining between them. There are 13 residues in the CDR3. In DNA form, the CDR3 reads TGTGCCAGCACCTTAAGGGGGTTCCCGGGCTACACCTTC. Protein sequence: CASTLRGFPGYTF.

The chain carries TRBV3-1 and TRBJ2-7; 7 positions agree with TRBD2. J lost 7 bases, V lost 0 bases, and 9 bases had no gene match. The germline CDR1 and CDR2 sequences are LGHDT and YNNKEL (reference sequence). The CDR3 consists of 15 residues. This chain's CDR3 is CASSQDPLLAREQYF. The CDR3 DNA sequence: TGTGCCAGCAGCCAAGACCCTCTACTAGCGCGGGAGCAGTACTTC.

The chain uses TRBV7-8 and TRBJ2-3; 12 positions agree with TRBD2. The CDR3 is 15 residues long. Looked up from germline, CDR1 is SGHVS and CDR2 is FQNEAQ. V shed 4 bases, J shed 5 bases, and the junction held 4 bases outside the gene matches. The CDR3 nucleotides read TGTGCCAGCAGCTCTCCACTAGCGGGAGGAGATACGCAGTATTTT. Translated: CASSSPLAGGDTQYF. Variable domain in full (rest from reference TRBV7-8 and TRBJ2-3): GAGVSQSPRYKVAKRGQDVALRCDPISGHVSLFWYQQALGQGPEFLTYFQNEAQLDKSGLPSDRFFAERPEGSVSTLKIQRTQQEDSAVYLCASSSPLAGGDTQYFGPGTRLTVL.

This chain uses TRBV29-1 with TRBJ1-2; D is possibly TRBD1 (6 bases). CDR1 and CDR2 from the germline V gene are SQVTM and ANQGSEA. With 4 bases removed from V and 1 base from J, the gap between germline ends came to 7 bases. The CDR3 contains 12 residues. This CDR3 is CSVADSNYGYTF. CDR3 bases: TGCAGCGTTGCGGACAGTAACTATGGCTACACCTTC.

The genes are TRBV9 and TRBJ2-7, with 10 bases aligning to TRBD2. Germline V gene sequence: CDR1 SGDLS, CDR2 YYNGEE. The ends lost 4 bases at V and 0 bases at J; junction bases unmatched: 7. This CDR3 has 16 amino acids. Here the CDR3 reads CASSRGLAGDSYEQYF. CDR3 coding DNA: TGTGCCAGCAGCCGCGGGCTAGCGGGGGACTCCTACGAGCAGTACTTC.

The chain joins TRBV27 to TRBJ2-1; D assignment may be TRBD1 or TRBD2 (5 bases each). The V gene's germline CDR1 is MNHEY and CDR2 SMNVEV (reference sequence). This CDR3 contains 16 residues. The V and J ends lost 3 bases and 1 base respectively, with 13 bases between them. CDR3 amino acids: CASSLWGRASYNEQFF. The CDR3, as DNA: TGTGCCAGCAGTTTGTGGGGGAGAGCATCCTACAATGAGCAGTTCTTC.

The rearrangement joins TRBV29-1 to TRBJ1-1, with D perhaps TRBD1 (5 bases). This CDR3 contains 14 residues. V dropped 3 bases and J dropped 2 bases, with 13 bases sitting between them. Germline CDR1 is SQVTM and CDR2 is ANQGSEA. Here the CDR3 DNA reads TGCAGCGTTGATTTGAGGGGCGTCAACACTGAAGCTTTCTTT. Translation: CSVDLRGVNTEAFF.

The rearrangement uses TRBV7-8 and TRBJ2-1; 14 bases align to TRBD2. V lost 6 bases to trimming and J lost 2 bases; unmatched junction nucleotides: 9. This CDR3 contains 18 residues. The germline CDR1 and CDR2 sequences are SGHVS and FQNEAQ. For the CDR3, the DNA is TGTGCCAGCAGACCCCGGACTAGCGGGGGGAGAACCTACAATGAGCAGTTCTTC. Protein product: CASRPRTSGGRTYNEQFF.

The rearrangement links TRBV9 to TRBJ2-6; perhaps TRBD2 as D (6 bases). Trimming shortened V by 4 bases and J by 4 bases, and 21 bases separated the two germline ends. This CDR3 is 18 amino acids long. From germline, CDR1 is SGDLS and CDR2 YYNGEE. This chain's CDR3 is CASSTRDFTLVGANVLTF. The CDR3 bases are TGTGCCAGCAGCACCCGGGACTTCACGTTAGTCGGGGCCAACGTCCTGACTTTC.